Presented here are 2 T cell receptor beta chains from one specimen sequenced in a study of T cells in Graves' hyperthyroidism and ophthalmopathy. There were TCR beta CDR3 regions amplified from RNA transcripts. The primer set for the first-round RT-PCR of the TCR CDR3 was HTBI. TCRdb reprocessed the multiplex PCR reads via MiXCR and lists one record per CDR3 protein. The sample lists 530,000 or so distinct CDR3 sequences; roughly 18% were seen once. Material for sequencing was blood. The receptors were sampled from a woman aged 18-29 years with Graves' ophthalmopathy.

This clonotype was counted ten times or more. The chain joins TRBV12-3 or TRBV12-4 to TRBJ2-7; 12 nucleotides align to TRBD2. The CDR3 has 14 amino acids. The trim removed 6 bases at V and 9 bases at J, leaving 9 bases unmatched. The chain's CDR3 is CASSPGTSGFTQYF. CDR3 nucleotide sequence: TGTGCCAGCAGCCCCGGGACTAGCGGGTTTACGCAGTACTTC.

As DNA, the CDR3 is TGTGCCATCCAGCGCCGGGGGATAGACACCTTC. Its translation is CAIQRRGIDTF. The gene calls are TRBV28 and TRBJ1-2, with a possible D match to TRBD1 (5 bases). Trimming cost V 10 bases and J 12 bases, with 18 bases left between them. Germline lookup yields CDR1 MDHEN and CDR2 SYDVKM. The CDR3 runs 11 residues.